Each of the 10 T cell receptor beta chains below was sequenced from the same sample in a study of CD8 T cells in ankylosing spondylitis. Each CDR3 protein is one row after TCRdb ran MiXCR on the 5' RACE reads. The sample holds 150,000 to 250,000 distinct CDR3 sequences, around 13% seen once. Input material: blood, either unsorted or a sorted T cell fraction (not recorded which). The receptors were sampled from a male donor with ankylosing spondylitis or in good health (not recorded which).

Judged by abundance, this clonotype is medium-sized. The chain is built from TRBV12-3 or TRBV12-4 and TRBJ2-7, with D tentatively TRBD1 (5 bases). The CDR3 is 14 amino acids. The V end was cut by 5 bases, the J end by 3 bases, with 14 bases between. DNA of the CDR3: TGTGCCAGCAGTACCTATGGGGCGAACTACGAGCAGTACTTC. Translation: CASSTYGANYEQYF.

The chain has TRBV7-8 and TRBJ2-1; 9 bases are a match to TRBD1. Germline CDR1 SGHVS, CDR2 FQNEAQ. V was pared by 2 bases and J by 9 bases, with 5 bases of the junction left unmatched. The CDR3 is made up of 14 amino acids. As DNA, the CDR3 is TGTGCCAGCAGCTTAATAGGGACAGGGTTTGAGCAGTTCTTC. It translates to CASSLIGTGFEQFF.

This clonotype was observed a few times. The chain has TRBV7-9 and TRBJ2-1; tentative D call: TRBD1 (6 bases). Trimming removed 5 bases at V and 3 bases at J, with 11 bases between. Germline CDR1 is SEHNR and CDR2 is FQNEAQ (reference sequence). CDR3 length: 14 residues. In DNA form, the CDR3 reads TGTGCCAGCAGCGCCGGACAGCTCTACAATGAGCAGTTCTTC. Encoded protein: CASSAGQLYNEQFF.

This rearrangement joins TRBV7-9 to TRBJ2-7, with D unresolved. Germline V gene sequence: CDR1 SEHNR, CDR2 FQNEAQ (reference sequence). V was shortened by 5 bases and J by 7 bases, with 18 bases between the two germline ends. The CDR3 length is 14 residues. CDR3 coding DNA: TGTGCCAGCAGCCCCCGGGCCTATTTGGGGGAGCAGTACTTC. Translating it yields CASSPRAYLGEQYF.

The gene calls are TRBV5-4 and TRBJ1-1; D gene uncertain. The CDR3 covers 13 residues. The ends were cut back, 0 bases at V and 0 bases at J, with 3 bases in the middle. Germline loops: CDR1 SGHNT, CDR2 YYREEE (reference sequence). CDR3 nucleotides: TGTGCCAGCAGCTTGGTCTTGAACACTGAAGCTTTCTTT. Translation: CASSLVLNTEAFF.

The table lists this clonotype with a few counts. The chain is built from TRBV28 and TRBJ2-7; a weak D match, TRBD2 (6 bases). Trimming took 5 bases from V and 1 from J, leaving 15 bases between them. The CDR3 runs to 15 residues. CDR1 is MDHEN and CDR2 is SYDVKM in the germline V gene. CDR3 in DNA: TGTGCCAGCAGTAGTACGGGAGACCCATCCTACGAGCAGTACTTC. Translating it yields CASSSTGDPSYEQYF.

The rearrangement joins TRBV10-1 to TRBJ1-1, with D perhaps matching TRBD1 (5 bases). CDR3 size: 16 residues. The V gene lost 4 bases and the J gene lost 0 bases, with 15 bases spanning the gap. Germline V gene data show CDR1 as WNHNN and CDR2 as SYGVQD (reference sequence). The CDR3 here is CASSGGTRTMNTEAFF. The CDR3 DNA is TGCGCCAGCAGTGGAGGGACGCGCACCATGAACACTGAAGCTTTCTTT.

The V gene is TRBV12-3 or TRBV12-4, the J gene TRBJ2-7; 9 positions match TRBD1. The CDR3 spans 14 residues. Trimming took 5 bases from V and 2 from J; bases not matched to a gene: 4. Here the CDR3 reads CASSRDRGTYEQYF. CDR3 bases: TGTGCCAGCAGTCGCGACAGGGGGACCTACGAGCAGTACTTC.

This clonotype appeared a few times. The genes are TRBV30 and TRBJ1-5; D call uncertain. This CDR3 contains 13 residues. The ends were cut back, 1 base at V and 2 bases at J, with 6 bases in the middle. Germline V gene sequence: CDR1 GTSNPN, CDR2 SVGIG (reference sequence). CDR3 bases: TGTGCCTGGAGTGATAGGGGCAATCAGCCCCAGCATTTT. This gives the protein CAWSDRGNQPQHF.

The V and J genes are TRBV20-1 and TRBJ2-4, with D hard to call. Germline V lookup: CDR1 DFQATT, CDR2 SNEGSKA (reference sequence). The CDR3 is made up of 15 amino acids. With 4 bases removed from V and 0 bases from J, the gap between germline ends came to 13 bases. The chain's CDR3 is CSATKTDLAKNIQYF. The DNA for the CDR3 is TGCAGTGCTACGAAGACTGACTTAGCCAAAAACATTCAGTACTTC.